The subject of this entry is one T cell receptor (beta chain). Its antigen is not identified. PCR employed 60 Vbeta and 13 Jbeta primers. Measured with immunoSEQ multiplex PCR; TCRdb has only the in-frame clones, and not every one. The table includes more than 80,000 clones, 65% to 75% detected once. Every donor was a healthy person donating bone marrow. The ends lost 4 bases at V and 5 bases at J; junction bases unmatched: 15. The CDR3 covers 17 residues. Germline lookup yields CDR1 SNHLY and CDR2 FYNNEI. This record belongs to a study of cytomegalovirus exposure and HLA in healthy donors. Notes on the study in general: A prior analysis recorded that most TCR beta V segments were productive about 87% or about 30% of the time. When analyzed later, a missense DCLRE1C variant was found to be linked to TCR beta V- and J-gene trimming. Researchers had no immune exposure information except CMV serostatus available.

This clonotype was sampled from a woman in her 70s in good health and CMV-seropositive. The chain combines TRBV2 with TRBJ1-2; 8 nucleotides agree with TRBD1. Sequencing was carried out using PBMCs. CDR3 sequence reads: CASSAGGGTVARYGYTF. CDR3 sequence (DNA): TGTGCCAGCAGTGCAGGGGGCGGCACGGTAGCCCGATATGGCTACACCTTC.